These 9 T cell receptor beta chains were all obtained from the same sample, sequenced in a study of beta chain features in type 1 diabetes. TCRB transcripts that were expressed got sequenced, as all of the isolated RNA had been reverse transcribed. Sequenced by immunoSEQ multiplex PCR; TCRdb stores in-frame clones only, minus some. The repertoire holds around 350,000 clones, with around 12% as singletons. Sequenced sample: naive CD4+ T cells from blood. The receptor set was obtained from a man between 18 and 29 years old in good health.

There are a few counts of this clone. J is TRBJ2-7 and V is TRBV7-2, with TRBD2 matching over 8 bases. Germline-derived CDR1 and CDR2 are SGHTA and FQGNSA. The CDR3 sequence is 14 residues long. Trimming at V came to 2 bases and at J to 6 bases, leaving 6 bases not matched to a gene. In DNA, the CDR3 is TGTGCCAGCAGCTTACGGACTAGCCAAACCGAGCAGTACTTC. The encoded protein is CASSLRTSQTEQYF.

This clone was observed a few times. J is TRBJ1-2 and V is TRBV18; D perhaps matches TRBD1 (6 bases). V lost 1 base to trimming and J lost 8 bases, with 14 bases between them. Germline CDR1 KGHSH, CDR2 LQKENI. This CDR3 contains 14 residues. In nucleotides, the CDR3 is TGTGCCAGCTCACCACGGGGGCTAGCGGAAGGCTACACCTTC. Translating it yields CASSPRGLAEGYTF.

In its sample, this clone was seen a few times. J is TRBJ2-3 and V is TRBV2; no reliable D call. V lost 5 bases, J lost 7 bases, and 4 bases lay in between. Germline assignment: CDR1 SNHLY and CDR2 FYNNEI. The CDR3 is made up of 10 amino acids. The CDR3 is CASSIYTQYF. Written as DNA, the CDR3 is TGTGCCAGCAGTATCTATACGCAGTATTTT.

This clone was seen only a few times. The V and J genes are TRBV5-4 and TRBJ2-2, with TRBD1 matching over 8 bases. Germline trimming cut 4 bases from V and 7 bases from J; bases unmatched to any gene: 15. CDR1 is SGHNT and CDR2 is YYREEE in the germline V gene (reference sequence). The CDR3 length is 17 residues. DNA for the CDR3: TGTGCCAGCAGCCCCGACCTTACAGGGGGTAGTGGCGGGGAGCTGTTTTTT. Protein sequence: CASSPDLTGGSGGELFF.

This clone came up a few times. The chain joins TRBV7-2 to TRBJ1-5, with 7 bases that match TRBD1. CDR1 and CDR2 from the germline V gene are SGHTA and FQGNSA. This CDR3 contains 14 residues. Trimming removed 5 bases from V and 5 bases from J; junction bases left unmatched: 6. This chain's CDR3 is CASSVRDSYQPQHF. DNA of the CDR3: TGTGCCAGCAGCGTCCGGGACAGCTATCAGCCCCAGCATTTT.

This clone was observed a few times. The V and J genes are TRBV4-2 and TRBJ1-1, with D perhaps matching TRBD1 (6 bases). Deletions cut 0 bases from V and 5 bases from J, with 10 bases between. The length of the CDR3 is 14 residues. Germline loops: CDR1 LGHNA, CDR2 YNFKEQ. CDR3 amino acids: CASSQDQGMTEAFF. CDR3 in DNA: TGTGCCAGCAGCCAAGACCAGGGGATGACTGAAGCTTTCTTT.

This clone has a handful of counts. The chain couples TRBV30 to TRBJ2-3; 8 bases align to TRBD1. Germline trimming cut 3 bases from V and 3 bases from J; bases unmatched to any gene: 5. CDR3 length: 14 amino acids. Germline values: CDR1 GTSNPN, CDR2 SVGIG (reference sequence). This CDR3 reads CAWSPTGGTDTQYF. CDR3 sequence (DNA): TGTGCCTGGAGCCCAACAGGGGGGACAGATACGCAGTATTTT.

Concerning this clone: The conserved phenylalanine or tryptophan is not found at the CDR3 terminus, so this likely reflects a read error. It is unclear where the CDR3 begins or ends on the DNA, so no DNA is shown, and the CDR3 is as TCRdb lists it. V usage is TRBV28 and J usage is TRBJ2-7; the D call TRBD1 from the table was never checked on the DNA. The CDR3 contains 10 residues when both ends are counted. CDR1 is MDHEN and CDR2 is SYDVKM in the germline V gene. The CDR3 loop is CASRHRVPGI.

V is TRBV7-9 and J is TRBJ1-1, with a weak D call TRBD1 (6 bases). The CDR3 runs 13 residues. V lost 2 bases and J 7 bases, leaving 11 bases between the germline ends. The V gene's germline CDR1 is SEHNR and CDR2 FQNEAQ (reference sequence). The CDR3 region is CASSLILTGEAFF. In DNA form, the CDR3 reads TGTGCCAGCAGCTTAATTTTGACAGGTGAAGCTTTCTTT.